This T cell receptor beta chain originates from a study of T cell responses to AZD1222 COVID-19 vaccine. General study findings and limits: The repertoires were collected only after the peak T cell response. Clonal diversity may have been underestimated, and the donors were mostly white British, with more females than males. Among AZD1222 vaccinees, only five or six were seropositive at baseline.

About this clone: What it recognizes is unknown.

Unmatched junction bases numbered 2, after V lost 1 base and J lost 2 bases. The germline gives CDR1 SGHVS, CDR2 FQNEAQ. This CDR3 contains 16 residues. Assay: immunoSEQ multiplex PCR; the TCRdb copy retains only in-frame clones and omits some. The sample records more than 110,000 clones, approximately 90% being singletons. The origin of this receptor is an adult who received the AZD1222 COVID-19 vaccine. Sequencing was performed on peripheral blood, taken 28 days after the second AZD1222 dose. This chain links TRBV7-8 with TRBJ2-7; 13 positions match TRBD2. CDR3 sequence: CASSLGGLAGTYEQYF. CDR3 nucleotides: TGTGCCAGCAGCTTAGGGGGACTAGCGGGAACCTACGAGCAGTACTTC.